This TCR beta chain was documented in a study of cytomegalovirus exposure and HLA in healthy donors (dated by TCRdb to about 2017). For the wider study: In an earlier analysis of 550 to 750 of the donors, approximately 300 Gb of sequence data and some 100 million unique TCR beta sequences from 150 million to 200 million T cells were reported. Using immunosequencing, the study profiled T cell repertoires from fewer than 700 subjects and related those repertoires to cytomegalovirus serostatus. The genetic ancestry cluster associated with self-reported Caucasian donors included roughly 84% of the roughly 410 genotyped donors. The number of typed donors differed by locus: about 629-640 for A, B, C, DRB1 and DQB1; some 500 for DQA1; about 600 for DPA1; and 400 to 480 for DPB1. In the later analysis, no new phenotypic data were used to find candidate immune exposures; instead, reliance was placed on TCR beta sequences and their occurrence across donors. High-throughput TCR immunosequencing, statistical association of individual TCRs with disease status, and machine learning were combined to predict cytomegalovirus infection status. In addition to the first cohort of roughly 670 subjects, a separate validation cohort of about 120 different subjects was used. Every discovery cohort repertoire had been produced on one sequencing platform. The aim of the study was to test whether cataloging public T cell receptors could identify signatures of past pathogen exposure. Roughly 300 gigabases of sequencing data and around 85 million unique TCR sequences made up an early release that covered over 550 HLA-typed donors. Among under 450 genotyped donors of the cohort, an average of about 240,000 unique TCR beta nucleotide sequences were sequenced per donor, about a sixth of them non-productive. A later analysis re-examined previously published TCR beta repertoires from more than 600 donors and added high-resolution HLA genotyping to investigate patterns of TCR occurrence. Donor age, sex, ethnicity and CMV serostatus were compiled together with the repertoire data. Genome-wide SNP genotypes for about 65% of the roughly 670 donors were used in a later genetic analysis, which treated that subset as a discovery cohort. In an earlier analysis of roughly 600 of the donors, high-throughput TCR beta sequencing was used to judge whether each TCR beta V gene segment behaved as functional or pseudogenic. HLA typing included class I and class II loci at four-digit resolution. Because of strong linkage in the cohort, four to six DR-DQ haplotypes were treated as single units for association and clustering.

The library was built by means of the immunoSEQ multiplex PCR assay. A mixture of 60 forward primers for TCR Vbeta segments and 13 reverse primers for TCR Jbeta segments was used in the multiplex PCR. The CDR3 region of rearranged TCR beta genes was amplified from genomic DNA by a multiplex PCR assay. On the Illumina HiSeq System, the amplified TCR beta libraries were sequenced as 87-base-pair reads. The study's own analysis went as follows. A later analysis tallied 80 million to 95 million unique TCR beta chains across the 600 to 700 repertoires, and some 12 million of those chains were shared by two or more donors. Raw reads were error-corrected and collapsed into unique sequences with a nearest-neighbor algorithm that merged closely related sequences to remove PCR and sequencing errors. V, D and J gene segments were assigned by aligning CDR3 sequences to IMGT reference sequences. For a sequence to be retained, a match of at least six nucleotides was required to both a V gene segment and a J gene segment. A rearrangement counted as productive if the CDR3 had no stop codons and remained in frame with V and J, and every other rearrangement counted as non-productive. Following IMGT convention, CDR3 was defined as the stretch from the second conserved V-encoded cysteine up to the conserved J-encoded phenylalanine. The earlier analysis of a few hundred of the donors excluded sequences that lacked an unambiguous match to a single V gene segment. In an earlier analysis of 587 of the donors, V segments were called functional above 56.7% productive rearrangements and were called segregating when the between-donor standard deviation exceeded 5%. A statistical classification framework was developed to diagnose cytomegalovirus status using the catalog of TCR beta chain sequences. A later analysis assigned V and J genes by comparing TCR nucleotide sequences with IMGT/GENE-DB human TR gene sequences. Using the TCRdist pipeline, a later analysis assigned CDR3 sequences along with most-parsimonious VDJ recombination scenarios. A later analysis defined each TCR beta chain by its CDR3 amino acid sequence plus V-gene family, and excluded reads lacking a unique V-gene family. In a later analysis, fewer than 650 highly shared, low-generation-probability nucleotide sequences were removed to address suspected cross-contamination and a sequencing artifact. For each public chain, a later analysis derived a clonal expansion index from normalized ranks of inferred template counts within each repertoire. Generation probabilities in a later analysis came from a VDJ recombination model fitted to out-of-frame rearrangements, and those results were checked against IGoR. In a later analysis, TCR-TCR, TCR-HLA and TCR-CMV co-occurrence was scored with hypergeometric tests, and a repertoire-size bias correction was applied to TCR pairs. To estimate false discovery rates, a later analysis permuted the HLA or CMV assignments 20 times. In a later analysis, co-occurring TCRs were grouped using DBSCAN, with TCRdist sequence similarity added in when clustering inside HLA-allele-positive subsets. Repertoires with fewer than 30,000 or more than 120,000 public chains were left out of co-occurrence clustering, as were a few repertoires with anomalous nucleotide sharing. TCRdb provides this immuneACCESS table in a form limited to in-frame rearrangements. Some clones are lacking; in checked studies, under half of them reflect an unresolved V gene, and why the rest are absent is not known. Clone size and V and J calls were adopted from that table, with D and trimming inferred from the DNA. The sample records 110,000 to 150,000 clones, 78% of which are singletons. The ten largest clonotypes hold approximately 2.8% of the sample.

Here is what the overall study found, with its caveats: A further reported finding was that TCR beta sequences accurately predicted the HLA-A and HLA-B alleles for most subjects in the first cohort. The classifier was reported to diagnose cytomegalovirus status with high specificity and sensitivity in both the original and validation cohorts. Because HLA typing was missing for some donors at each locus, association tests included only the typed subset. The authors suggested that the approach could potentially be extended to other disease states and immunological phenotypes. Assigning TCR associations to individual alleles was difficult when HLA alleles, especially DR and DQ, strongly co-occurred. A cluster of highly shared sequence variants was judged likely to represent a technical artifact of the sequencing pipeline. In vitro tests confirmed that a few of the cytomegalovirus-associated TCR beta chains recognize cytomegalovirus antigens. Sequencing depth was assumed to be roughly uniform across donors in the presence/absence analyses, though that assumption may not hold. Because counts were too low, 15 to 20 rarely observed V segments, including chromosome 9 orphons, were excluded from the earlier analysis of 587 of the donors. The only immune exposure information available for the cohort was CMV serostatus. In a later analysis, HLA-associated TCR beta chains were found to be more clonally expanded and to have lower generation probabilities than equally common non-associated chains. Most CMV-associated TCR beta chains appeared to be HLA-restricted in a later analysis, and the HLA associations seemed to be driven largely by CMV exposure. This cohort had only TCR beta chains sequenced, and the lack of alpha or paired-chain data limited which features could be detected. According to a later analysis, TCR association rates differed among HLA loci, with DRB1 alleles showing the most associated TCRs and HLA-C alleles showing the fewest. V-gene and J-gene trimming of TCR beta chains was associated with a missense DCLRE1C variant in a later genetic analysis, and the association was replicated in an independent cohort. Across donors, most TCR sequences were observed very rarely, whereas some public TCRs were present in many individuals. Several of the top co-occurrence clusters appeared to be linked to parvovirus B19, influenza, CMV and Epstein-Barr virus, according to a later analysis. In a later genetic analysis, fewer N-insertions in productive TCRs were reported among donors in an Asian-associated ancestry cluster than the approximately 670-donor mean. Some IMGT-functional V segments, including TRBV6-2 and TRBV6-3, could not be distinguished by the 87-base-pair reads and were therefore excluded. Linkage disequilibrium might explain the correlated functional status among segregating V segments, but an unknown experimental factor could not be excluded. In a later analysis, some 17,000 TCR beta sequences were associated with specific HLA alleles at a false discovery rate of 0.05. Broadly in line with IMGT annotations, most TCR beta V segments showed up in productive rearrangements about 87% or about 30% of the time in an earlier analysis of around 600 of the donors. The study gave a list of 150 to 200 TCR beta chains associated with cytomegalovirus.

CDR1 and CDR2, looked up from the germline V gene, are SNHLY and FYNNEI. For this chain, trimming is 8 bases at the V end and 1 base at the J end, and the number of junction bases without a gene match is 6. There are 14 amino acids in the CDR3, from cysteine to phenylalanine inclusive. CDR3 DNA is the only sequence kept; it has 42 bases, read in frame from the first base. The cohort was made up of approximately 700 healthy bone marrow donors. At the time of sampling, all cohort members were nominally healthy, though unrecorded immune exposures were likely present. The donor was CMV seronegative and was included in the group of a few hundred seronegative cohort members. Every donor gave a peripheral blood sample, and the peripheral blood mononuclear cells from that sample were used for TCR beta sequencing. The Qiagen DNeasy Blood Extraction Kit was used to extract genomic DNA from the blood cell samples.

Points on this clone: It lacks a known antigen. No much larger clonotype is one base removed from it; base qualities were not supplied.

The sequenced material came from PBMCs. This receptor was obtained from a male donor in good health and CMV-seronegative. The sequence is built from TRBV2 and TRBJ2-7, and TRBD1 aligns with 9 junction nucleotides. The CDR3 region reads CASDTGGLSYEQYF. The DNA sequence follows: TGTGCCAGCGATACAGGGGGCCTTTCCTACGAGCAGTACTTC.